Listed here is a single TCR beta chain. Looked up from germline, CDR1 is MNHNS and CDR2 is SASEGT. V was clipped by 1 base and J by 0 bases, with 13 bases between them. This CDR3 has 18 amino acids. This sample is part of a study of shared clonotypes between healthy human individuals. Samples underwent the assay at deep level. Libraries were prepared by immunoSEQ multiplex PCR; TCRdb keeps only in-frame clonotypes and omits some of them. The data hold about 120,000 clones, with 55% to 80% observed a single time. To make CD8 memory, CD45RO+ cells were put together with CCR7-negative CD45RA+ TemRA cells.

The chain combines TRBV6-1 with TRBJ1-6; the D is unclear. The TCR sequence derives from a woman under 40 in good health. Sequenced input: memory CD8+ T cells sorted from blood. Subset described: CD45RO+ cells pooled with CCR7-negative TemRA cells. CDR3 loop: CASSEDWREGSYNSPLHF. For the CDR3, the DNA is TGTGCCAGCAGTGAAGATTGGAGGGAGGGCTCCTATAATTCACCCCTCCACTTT.